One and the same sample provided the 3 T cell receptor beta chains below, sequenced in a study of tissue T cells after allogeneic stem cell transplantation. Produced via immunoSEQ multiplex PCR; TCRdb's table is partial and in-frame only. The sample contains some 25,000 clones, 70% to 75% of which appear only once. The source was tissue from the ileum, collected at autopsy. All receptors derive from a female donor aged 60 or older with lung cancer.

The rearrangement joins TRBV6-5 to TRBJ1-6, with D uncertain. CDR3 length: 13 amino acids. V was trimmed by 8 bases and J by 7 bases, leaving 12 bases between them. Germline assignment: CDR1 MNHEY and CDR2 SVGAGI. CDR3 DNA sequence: TGTGCCAGCCGGACCCGGGCCAATTCACCCCTCCACTTT. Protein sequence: CASRTRANSPLHF.

CDR3 coding DNA: TGTGCCAGCAGTAGGGTGCATTCGAACACCGGGGAGCTGTTTTTT. This translates into CASSRVHSNTGELFF. The chain carries TRBV6-5 and TRBJ2-2, with D unclear. Deletions cut 5 bases from V and 0 bases from J, with 10 bases between. This CDR3 contains 15 residues. Germline CDR1 MNHEY, CDR2 SVGAGI.

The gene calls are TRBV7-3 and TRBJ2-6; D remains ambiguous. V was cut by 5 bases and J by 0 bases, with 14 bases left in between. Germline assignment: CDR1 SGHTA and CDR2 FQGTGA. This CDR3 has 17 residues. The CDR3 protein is CASSPSMTFSGANVLTF. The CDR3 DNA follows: TGTGCCAGCAGCCCATCGATGACCTTCTCTGGGGCCAACGTCCTGACTTTC. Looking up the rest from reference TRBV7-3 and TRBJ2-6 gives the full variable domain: GAGVSQTPSNKVTEKGKYVELRCDPISGHTALYWYRQSLGQGPEFLIYFQGTGAADDSGLPNDRFFAVRPEGSVSTLKIQRTERGDSAVYLCASSPSMTFSGANVLTFGAGSRLTVL.